This T cell receptor (beta chain) was captured by sequencing in a study of blood T cell repertoires in COVID-19 (dated by TCRdb to the early 2020s). General notes on the study: Samples from collaborators originated in the United States, Italy and Spain and spanned both the acute and convalescent phases of COVID-19. The repertoires were released in a freely available public database meant as a resource for research on the immune response to SARS-CoV-2. Nearly every sample came with metadata listing a de-identified subject ID, COVID-19 status, age in years and sex. Where HLA class I and class II types were available, the types were taken from metadata supplied by the sample provider, not from assay-based typing. The prospective study material was composed of cDNA or gDNA derived from T cells, B-cell-depleted T cells, or PBMCs. The samples were drawn from the first 160 participants of the ongoing ImmuneRACE study and from over 950 subjects provided by 6 global collaborators. Subjects who had been exposed to COVID-19, were actively infected with it, or had recovered from it provided the deeply sampled blood TCRbeta repertoires that made up the dataset. General findings and caveats noted by the study authors: How much clinical and demographic metadata was included differed by source and by participant, and the metadata was provided uncurated.

The CDR3, from cysteine to phenylalanine, totals 12 residues. Of all the DNA, just the CDR3 is kept, 36 bases in frame from base 1. Cut back by 4 bases and 8 bases, the V and J ends lie 10 bases apart. CDR1 and CDR2, looked up from the germline V gene, are KGHDR and SFDVKD. Collaborating institutions collected whole blood in K2EDTA tubes following their own protocols. For TCRbeta analysis, collaborator samples were shipped as frozen whole blood, as isolated PBMCs, or as DNA extracted from either sample type. The immunoSEQ Assay, a bias-controlled multiplex PCR, was used to amplify TCRbeta CDR3 regions from genomic DNA. The paper's data handling went like this. The number of nucleated cells in each sample was estimated by amplification of reference gene primers within the assay. To quantify the absolute abundance of each unique TCRbeta CDR3 rearrangement, sequence reads were collapsed and filtered. For each sample, productive Simpson clonality was calculated by taking the square root of Simpson's diversity index across productive rearrangements. This immuneACCESS table, as held by TCRdb, lists in-frame sequences with V and J called but not all clones. Of the missing ones, under half trace to an unresolved V gene in checked studies; the others have no known cause. V and J calls plus clone size are reproduced from that table; the DNA served to infer D and trimming. This sample has 150,000 to 200,000 clones in its table, and roughly 90% of those were observed once. The ten largest make up under 5% of the sample.

Concerning this clone itself: Its antigen is unknown. No base qualities exist here, and no much larger clone lies one base off it.

The specimen sequenced was peripheral blood. The clonotype originates from a woman in her 70s with acute or convalescent COVID-19. Here the chain combines TRBV24-1 and TRBJ1-2; the D segment cannot be called with confidence. The nucleotide sequence reads TGTGCCACCAGTGACCCTCTATTGGGCTACACCTTC. Its product reads: CATSDPLLGYTF.